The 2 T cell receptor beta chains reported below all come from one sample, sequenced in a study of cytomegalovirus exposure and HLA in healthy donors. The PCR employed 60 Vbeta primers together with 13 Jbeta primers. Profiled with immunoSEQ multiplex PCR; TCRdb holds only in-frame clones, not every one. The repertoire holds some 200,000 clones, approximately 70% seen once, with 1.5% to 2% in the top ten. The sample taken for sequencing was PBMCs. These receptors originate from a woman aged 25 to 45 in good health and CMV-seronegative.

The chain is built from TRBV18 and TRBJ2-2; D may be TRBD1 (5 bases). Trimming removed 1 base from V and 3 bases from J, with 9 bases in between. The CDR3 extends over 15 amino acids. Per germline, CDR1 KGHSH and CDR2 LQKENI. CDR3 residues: CASSPLGVDTGELFF. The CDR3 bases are TGTGCCAGCTCACCACTAGGGGTGGACACCGGGGAGCTGTTTTTT. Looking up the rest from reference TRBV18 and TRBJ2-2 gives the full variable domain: NAGVMQNPRHLVRRRGQEARLRCSPMKGHSHVYWYRQLPEEGLKFMVYLQKENIIDESGMPKERFSAEFPKEGPSILRIQQVVRGDSAAYFCASSPLGVDTGELFFGEGSRLTVL.

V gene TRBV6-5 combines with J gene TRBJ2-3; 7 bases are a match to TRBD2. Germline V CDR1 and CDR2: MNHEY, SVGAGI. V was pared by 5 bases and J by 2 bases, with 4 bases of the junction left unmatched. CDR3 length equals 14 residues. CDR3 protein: CASSSGTATDTQYF. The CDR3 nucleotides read TGTGCCAGCAGTAGCGGGACCGCCACAGATACGCAGTATTTT.